This passage covers 3 T cell receptor beta chains from one sample sequenced in a study of blood T cell repertoires in COVID-19 (dated by TCRdb to the early 2020s). The library came from the immunoSEQ multiplex PCR assay. TCRdb re-hosts the immuneACCESS table, in-frame sequences only. Its copies lack some clones; in the studies checked, an unresolved V gene accounts for under half of them, and the cause for the rest is not known. Recorded for this sample are roughly 100,000 clones; 84% of them occurred a single time. The ten biggest clones cover 4% to 5.5% of the sample. The sequenced sample consisted of peripheral blood. These receptors all stem from a human donor in a cohort sampled during active COVID-19.

The genes are TRBV2 and TRBJ1-1; maybe TRBD1 (6 bases). The CDR3 is 13 amino acids. Germline V gene sequence: CDR1 SNHLY, CDR2 FYNNEI. The V gene lost 8 bases and the J gene lost 3 bases, with 13 bases spanning the gap. The CDR3 sequence is CASAGQGYTEAFF. The DNA for the CDR3 is TGTGCCAGCGCCGGGCAGGGGTACACTGAAGCTTTCTTT. Drawing the rest from reference TRBV2 and TRBJ1-1, the complete variable domain is EPEVTQTPSHQVTQMGQEVILRCVPISNHLYFYWYRQILGQKVEFLVSFYNNEISEKSEIFDDQFSVERPDGSNFTLKIRSTKLEDSAMYFCASAGQGYTEAFFGQGTRLTVV.

The chain recombines TRBV7-9 with TRBJ2-7; TRBD2 agrees at 8 bases. Trimming at V came to 1 base and at J to 6 bases, leaving 14 bases not matched to a gene. CDR3 length: 17 residues. Germline CDR1 is SEHNR and CDR2 is FQNEAQ (reference sequence). CDR3 bases: TGTGCCAGCAGCTTAGGCGTCGAACGGGGGGGCGCGGGCGAGCAGTACTTC. Translating it yields CASSLGVERGGAGEQYF.

The CDR3 sequence: CASSSPFLASGQETQYF. In nucleotides, the CDR3 is TGTGCCAGCAGTTCCCCTTTTTTGGCGTCGGGGCAAGAGACCCAGTACTTC. V is TRBV6-2 or TRBV6-3 and J is TRBJ2-5; D is perhaps TRBD2 (5 bases). The CDR3 has 17 amino acids. Germline V gene lookup returns CDR1 MNHEY and CDR2 SVGEGT. The germline V and J ends were trimmed by 4 bases and 2 bases, with 20 bases remaining between them.